The TCR beta chain described here comes from a study of regulatory T cells in long-lasting Graves disease. Specified time point: newly diagnosed GD, antithyroid drugs for less than 3 months. After RNA was extracted from PBMCs, the TCR library was made from it. Germline values: CDR1 SGHRS, CDR2 YFSETQ. Between the trimmed V and J ends, which lost 3 bases and 3 bases, there was a span of 13 bases. The CDR3 is made up of 14 amino acids. This clonotype was counted only a few times. The authors built TCR beta libraries using iRepertoire HTBI primers and Arm-PCR of CDR3 regions. TCRdb re-analysed the multiplex PCR reads in MiXCR, keeping a single row per CDR3 protein. The repertoire holds 500,000 to 700,000 distinct CDR3 sequences, with roughly 15% as singletons. These data also featured in a second study, about T cells in Graves' hyperthyroidism and ophthalmopathy. That source reports: The study defined stable Graves' hyperthyroidism as no ophthalmopathy progression within 18 months.

This sequence joins TRBV5-1 and TRBJ2-7, with D perhaps matching TRBD1 (5 bases). The sequencing used peripheral blood mononuclear cells (PBMCs), collected at new diagnosis, from a patient treated with antithyroid drugs. The TCR was taken from a woman aged 30 to 39 with Graves disease. The CDR3 loop is CASSSIRGGYEQYF. The DNA for the CDR3 is TGCGCCAGCAGCTCGATAAGGGGTGGCTACGAGCAGTACTTC. Based on the CDR3 plus reference TRBV5-1 and TRBJ2-7, the full variable domain is KAGVTQTPRYLIKTRGQQVTLSCSPISGHRSVSWYQQTPGQGLQFLFEYFSETQRNKGNFPGRFSGRQFSNSRSEMNVSTLELGDSALYLCASSSIRGGYEQYFGPGTRLTVT.